The 3 T cell receptor beta chains in this list originate from one sample, sequenced in a study of identical twins. One entry per CDR3 protein, called by TCRdb with MiXCR from the 5' RACE reads. The repertoire holds hundreds of thousands of distinct CDR3 sequences, with 21% as singletons. These data were also reused for a study on T cells expressing NK-cell markers.

Material: PBMCs. These receptors all come from a woman aged 18-30 years in good health.

This rearrangement joins TRBV12-3 or TRBV12-4 to TRBJ2-7; tentative D call: TRBD2 (7 bases). V shed 6 bases and J shed 2 bases, with 14 bases lying between them. The CDR3 contains 14 residues. CDR3 coding DNA: TGTGCCAGCAGCCTCGGGGGGCTCCCCTACGAGCAGTACTTC. This encodes CASSLGGLPYEQYF.

As concerns this clonotype: The junction departs from the called germline gene at one end, perhaps through a read error. The chain carries TRBV6-2 or TRBV6-3 and TRBJ2-5; no definite D call. Germline V gene sequence: CDR1 MNHEY, CDR2 SVGEGT. This CDR3 region has 16 residues. The CDR3 is CASSDSGPLVGETQYF. As DNA, the CDR3 is TGTGCCAGCAGTGACTCAGGACCGCTAGTCGGGGAGACCCAGTACTTC.

This rearrangement joins TRBV5-1 to TRBJ2-1; D is unclear. CDR3 length: 15 amino acids. V was clipped by 7 bases and J by 0 bases, with 14 bases between them. Germline CDR1 and CDR2: SGHRS and YFSETQ. The CDR3 loop reads CASSPSPGSYNEQFF. CDR3 DNA sequence: TGCGCCAGCTCCCCTAGTCCCGGCTCCTACAATGAGCAGTTCTTC.